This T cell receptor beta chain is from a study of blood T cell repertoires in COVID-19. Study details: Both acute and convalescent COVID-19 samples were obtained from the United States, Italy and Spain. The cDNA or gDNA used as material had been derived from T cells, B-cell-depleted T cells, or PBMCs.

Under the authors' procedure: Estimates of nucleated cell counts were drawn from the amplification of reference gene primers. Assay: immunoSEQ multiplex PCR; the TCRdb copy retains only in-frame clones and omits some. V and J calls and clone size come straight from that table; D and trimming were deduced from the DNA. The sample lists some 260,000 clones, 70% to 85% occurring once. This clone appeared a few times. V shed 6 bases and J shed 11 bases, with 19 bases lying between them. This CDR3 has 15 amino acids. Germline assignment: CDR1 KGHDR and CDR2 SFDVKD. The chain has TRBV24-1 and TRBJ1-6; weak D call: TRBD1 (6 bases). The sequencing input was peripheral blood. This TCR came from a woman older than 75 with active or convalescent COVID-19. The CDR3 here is CATSLPDRSRPPLHF. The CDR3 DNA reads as TGTGCCACCAGTCTCCCCGACAGGTCTCGGCCACCCCTCCACTTT.